The 19 T cell receptor beta chains below come from one sample, sequenced in a study of cytomegalovirus exposure and HLA in healthy donors. PCR employed 60 Vbeta and 13 Jbeta primers. Method: immunoSEQ multiplex PCR; TCRdb's copy keeps in-frame clones and lacks some. This repertoire shows around 150,000 clones, 65% to 70% found once; its top ten account for roughly 4.1%. Material for sequencing was PBMCs. The receptors originated from a woman in her late teens or twenties in good health and CMV-seropositive.

In this sample, this clone turned up a few times. The V gene is TRBV2, the J gene TRBJ1-5, with TRBD1 matching 7 bases. With 7 bases clipped from V and 5 bases from J, the junction kept 8 bases outside the gene matches. The CDR3 is 14 amino acids. The germline CDR1 and CDR2 sequences are SNHLY and FYNNEI. This CDR3 is CASTGTATYQPQHF. The CDR3 coding sequence is TGTGCCAGCACCGGGACAGCGACATATCAGCCCCAGCATTTT.

Turning to this clone: Other DNA sequences in the sample encode the same CDR3. V is TRBV19 and J is TRBJ1-1; D is unresolved. CDR1 and CDR2 (germline): LNHDA, SQIVND (reference sequence). The CDR3 has 13 residues. The V gene lost 2 bases and the J gene lost 0 bases, with 4 bases spanning the gap. The CDR3 sequence is CASSILLNTEAFF. CDR3 sequence (DNA): TGTGCCAGTAGTATACTGTTGAACACTGAAGCTTTCTTT. The full variable domain, in which reference TRBV19 and TRBJ1-1 provide the parts outside the CDR3, is DGGITQSPKYLFRKEGQNVTLSCEQNLNHDAMYWYRQDPGQGLRLIYYSQIVNDFQKGDIAEGYSVSREKKESFPLTVTSAQKNPTAFYLCASSILLNTEAFFGQGTRLTVV.

This clone showed up just a few times. CDR3 DNA sequence: TGTGCCATCAAGCCGGACAGGGAAAACACTGAAGCTTTCTTT. Translated: CAIKPDRENTEAFF. This rearrangement joins TRBV10-3 to TRBJ1-1; 8 bases are a match to TRBD1. The length of the CDR3 is 14 residues. From germline, CDR1 is ENHRY and CDR2 SYGVKD. After removal of 7 bases from V and 2 bases from J, the junction contained 6 bases not matched to a gene.

This clone was recorded a few times. CDR3 loop: CASSLSLPLAEQYF. CDR3 sequence (DNA): TGTGCCAGCAGCTTAAGTCTACCCCTCGCCGAGCAGTACTTC. This sequence joins TRBV7-9 and TRBJ2-7; D gene ambiguous. This CDR3 is 14 amino acids long. V lost 2 bases to trimming and J lost 6 bases, with 14 bases between them. Germline V gives CDR1 SEHNR, CDR2 FQNEAQ (reference sequence).

This chain connects TRBV4-1 to TRBJ1-2, with D possibly TRBD1 on 5 matching bases. Trimming took 2 bases from V and 4 from J, leaving 14 bases between them. The germline gives CDR1 MGHRA, CDR2 YSYEKL. The CDR3 totals 15 residues. This chain's CDR3 is CASSQFPGVPYGYTF. In DNA form, the CDR3 reads TGCGCCAGCAGCCAATTCCCGGGGGTGCCCTATGGCTACACCTTC.

CDR3 nucleotide sequence: TGCGCCAGCACCCTGGGCCTTTCGGGGGGCAATGAGCAGTTCTTC. The encoded protein is CASTLGLSGGNEQFF. The V call is TRBV5-1, the J call TRBJ2-1; 7 nucleotides align to TRBD2. J gave up 6 bases and V 6 bases, and 12 bases lay outside the gene matches. The CDR3 extends over 15 amino acids. Germline assignment: CDR1 SGHRS and CDR2 YFSETQ. Looking up the rest from reference TRBV5-1 and TRBJ2-1 gives the full variable domain: KAGVTQTPRYLIKTRGQQVTLSCSPISGHRSVSWYQQTPGQGLQFLFEYFSETQRNKGNFPGRFSGRQFSNSRSEMNVSTLELGDSALYLCASTLGLSGGNEQFFGPGTRLTVL.

This chain connects TRBV27 to TRBJ2-1; 10 bases match TRBD1. The CDR3 covers 14 residues. Germline lookup yields CDR1 MNHEY and CDR2 SMNVEV (reference sequence). V was clipped by 6 bases and J by 7 bases; unmatched bases: 6. The CDR3 region has the DNA TGTGCCAGCAGCCGGGGACAGGGGAGGAATGAGCAGTTCTTC. Its translation: CASSRGQGRNEQFF.

The sample holds a few counts of this clone. The rearrangement links TRBV4-1 to TRBJ1-2, with unresolved D. The CDR3 extends over 16 amino acids. V lost 0 bases to trimming and J lost 9 bases, with 20 bases between them. CDR1 is MGHRA, CDR2 YSYEKL, per germline. The CDR3 DNA reads TGCGCCAGCAGCCAAGAAGGCTTAGGACTTATGGTTCGCTACACCTTC. It yields the protein CASSQEGLGLMVRYTF.

V gene TRBV28 combines with J gene TRBJ2-7, with 9 nucleotides matching TRBD2. Germline trimming cut 5 bases from V and 2 bases from J; bases unmatched to any gene: 7. The germline CDR1 and CDR2 sequences are MDHEN and SYDVKM. There are 15 residues in the CDR3. The DNA of the CDR3 is TGTGCCAGCAGTACCCTGACTAGCGGTGCCTACGAGCAGTACTTC. Protein sequence: CASSTLTSGAYEQYF.

The V gene is TRBV15, the J gene TRBJ2-1, with a weak D call TRBD2 (5 bases). Deletions cut 0 bases from V and 2 bases from J, with 11 bases between. CDR1 is LNHNV and CDR2 is YYDKDF in the germline V gene (reference sequence). The CDR3 contains 16 residues. CDR3 residues: CATSRDLAGTYNEQFF. The CDR3 DNA reads TGTGCCACCAGCAGAGATTTGGCGGGTACCTACAATGAGCAGTTCTTC.

The chain is built from TRBV27 and TRBJ2-5; 8 positions match TRBD1. Germline CDR1 reads MNHEY; CDR2 reads SMNVEV (reference sequence). The CDR3 contains 14 residues. The ends lost 9 bases at V and 2 bases at J; junction bases unmatched: 8. CDR3 region: CASRTGPPQETQYF. The CDR3 DNA reads TGTGCCAGTAGGACAGGGCCACCTCAAGAGACCCAGTACTTC.

This clone showed up just a few times. Other nucleotide sequences in the sample specify the same CDR3. DNA of the CDR3: TGTGCCAGCAGTTACGGGCGGAACACTGAAGCTTTCTTT. Residues: CASSYGRNTEAFF. The chain employs TRBV6-5 and TRBJ1-1; D is uncertain. This CDR3 is built from 13 residues. Between the trimmed V and J ends, which lost 2 bases and 1 base, there was a span of 5 bases. Germline loops: CDR1 MNHEY, CDR2 SVGAGI.

V gene TRBV28 combines with J gene TRBJ1-2; D perhaps matches TRBD1 (6 bases). This CDR3 contains 13 residues. Trimming removed 11 bases at V and 0 bases at J, with 13 bases between. Germline CDR1 and CDR2: MDHEN and SYDVKM. The CDR3 coding sequence is TGTGCCTTACAGGGTTCGACTAACTATGGCTACACCTTC. This translates into CALQGSTNYGYTF.

The J gene is TRBJ2-5, the V gene TRBV6-5; 7 nucleotides match TRBD1. Unmatched junction bases numbered 6, after V lost 7 bases and J lost 4 bases. This CDR3 region has 13 residues. The germline V gene has CDR1 MNHEY and CDR2 SVGAGI. The CDR3 is CASTGTDVETQYF. The CDR3 nucleotides read TGTGCCAGCACCGGGACAGACGTAGAGACCCAGTACTTC.

This clone appeared a few times. The rearrangement joins TRBV11-2 to TRBJ2-1; maybe TRBD2 (5 bases). V was shortened by 4 bases and J by 3 bases, with 16 bases between the two germline ends. The length of the CDR3 is 16 residues. Looked up from germline, CDR1 is SGHAT and CDR2 is FQNNGV. The CDR3 DNA reads TGTGCCAGCAGCTGGCTACGGGGAAACTTCTACAATGAGCAGTTCTTC. Its translation is CASSWLRGNFYNEQFF.

This clone occurred a few times. The chain employs TRBV7-3 and TRBJ2-5, with 9 bases lining up with TRBD2. This CDR3 comprises 13 residues. From germline, CDR1 is SGHTA and CDR2 FQGTGA. V trimming: 5 bases; J trimming: 5 bases; junction bases outside the gene matches: 3. DNA of the CDR3: TGTGCCAGCAGCCTTAGCGGGAGCGAGACCCAGTACTTC. It specifies CASSLSGSETQYF.

This clone was seen just once. This rearrangement joins TRBV1 to TRBJ1-2. TRBV1 corresponds to a pseudogene. The CDR3 extends over 15 amino acids. CDR3: CTSSQVAPLNYGYTF. DNA for the CDR3: TGCACCAGCAGCCAAGTAGCACCTCTTAACTATGGCTACACCTTC.

The J gene is TRBJ1-2, the V gene TRBV6-5; no clear D gene. Germline V gene lookup returns CDR1 MNHEY and CDR2 SVGAGI. The CDR3 totals 13 residues. V was shortened by 0 bases and J by 4 bases, with 6 bases between the two germline ends. The CDR3: CASSYSGSYGYTF. In DNA form, the CDR3 reads TGTGCCAGCAGTTACTCTGGTAGCTATGGCTACACCTTC.

The gene calls are TRBV7-3 and TRBJ1-2, with 7 bases matching TRBD1. From germline, CDR1 is SGHTA and CDR2 FQGTGA. The CDR3 length is 14 residues. Trimming removed 5 bases from V and 6 bases from J; junction bases left unmatched: 9. CDR3 nucleotides: TGTGCCAGCAGCGCACGACAGGGACGCGATGGCTACACCTTC. Translation: CASSARQGRDGYTF.